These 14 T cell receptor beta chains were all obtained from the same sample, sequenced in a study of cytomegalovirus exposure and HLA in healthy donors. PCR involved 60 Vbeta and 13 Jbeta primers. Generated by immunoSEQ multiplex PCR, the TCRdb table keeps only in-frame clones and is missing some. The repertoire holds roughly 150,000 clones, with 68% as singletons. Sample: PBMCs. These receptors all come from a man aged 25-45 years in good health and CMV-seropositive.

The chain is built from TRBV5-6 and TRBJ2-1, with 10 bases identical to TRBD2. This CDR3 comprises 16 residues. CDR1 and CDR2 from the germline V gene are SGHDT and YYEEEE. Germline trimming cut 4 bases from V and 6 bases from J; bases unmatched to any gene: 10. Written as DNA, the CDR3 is TGTGCCAGCAGCGGACGGCTAGCGGGAGAGGGCAATGAGCAGTTCTTC. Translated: CASSGRLAGEGNEQFF. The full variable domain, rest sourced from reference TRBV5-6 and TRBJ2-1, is DAGVTQSPTHLIKTRGQQVTLRCSPKSGHDTVSWYQQALGQGPQFIFQYYEEEERQRGNFPDRFSGHQFPNYSSELNVNALLLGDSALYLCASSGRLAGEGNEQFFGPGTRLTVL.

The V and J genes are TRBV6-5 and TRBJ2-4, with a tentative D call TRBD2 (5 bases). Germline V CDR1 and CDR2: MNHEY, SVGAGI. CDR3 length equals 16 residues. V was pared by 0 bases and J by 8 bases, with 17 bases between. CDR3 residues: CASSYSGSRVTDIQYF. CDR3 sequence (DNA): TGTGCCAGCAGTTACTCGGGGAGCCGAGTTACGGACATTCAGTACTTC.

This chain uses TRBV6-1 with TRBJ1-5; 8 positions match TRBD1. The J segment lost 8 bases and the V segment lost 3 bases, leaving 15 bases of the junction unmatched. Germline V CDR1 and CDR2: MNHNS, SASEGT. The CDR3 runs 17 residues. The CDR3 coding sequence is TGTGCCAGCAGTGAGGGAAGGGACAGGCCTCTTCGGGAGCCCCAGCATTTT. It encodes CASSEGRDRPLREPQHF.

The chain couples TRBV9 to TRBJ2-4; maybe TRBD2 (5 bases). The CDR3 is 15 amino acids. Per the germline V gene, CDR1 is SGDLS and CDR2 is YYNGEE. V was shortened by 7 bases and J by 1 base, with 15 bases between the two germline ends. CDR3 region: CASLLRVRAKNIQYF. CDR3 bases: TGTGCCAGCTTGCTGCGGGTAAGGGCCAAAAACATTCAGTACTTC.

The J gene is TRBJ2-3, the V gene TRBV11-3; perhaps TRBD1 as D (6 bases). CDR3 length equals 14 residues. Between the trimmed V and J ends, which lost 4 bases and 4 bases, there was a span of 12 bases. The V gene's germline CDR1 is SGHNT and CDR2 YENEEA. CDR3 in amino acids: CASSSTGTPDTQYF. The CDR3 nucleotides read TGTGCCAGCAGCTCCACAGGGACCCCAGATACGCAGTATTTT.

CDR3 sequence reads: CASSSISGGMDGYTF. CDR3 nucleotides: TGCGCCAGCAGCTCGATCTCCGGGGGGATGGATGGCTACACCTTC. V usage is TRBV5-1 and J usage is TRBJ1-2; D is perhaps TRBD1 (5 bases). This CDR3 spans 15 amino acids. The germline V gene has CDR1 SGHRS and CDR2 YFSETQ. Between the trimmed V and J ends, which lost 3 bases and 6 bases, there was a span of 18 bases.

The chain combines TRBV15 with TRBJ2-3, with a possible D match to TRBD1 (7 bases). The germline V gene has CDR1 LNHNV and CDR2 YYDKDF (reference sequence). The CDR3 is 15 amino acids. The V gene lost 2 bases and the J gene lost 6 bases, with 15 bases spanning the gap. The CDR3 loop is CATSRTRGVGDTQYF. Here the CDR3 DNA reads TGTGCCACCAGCAGAACCAGGGGGGTGGGGGATACGCAGTATTTT.

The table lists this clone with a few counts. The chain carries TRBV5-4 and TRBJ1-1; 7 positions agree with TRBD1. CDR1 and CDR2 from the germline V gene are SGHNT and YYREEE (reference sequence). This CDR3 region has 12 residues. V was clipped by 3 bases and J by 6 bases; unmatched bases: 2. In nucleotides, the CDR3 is TGTGCCAGCAGCTCACAGGGGCCTGAAGCTTTCTTT. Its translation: CASSSQGPEAFF. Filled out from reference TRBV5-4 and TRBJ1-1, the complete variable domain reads ETGVTQSPTHLIKTRGQQVTLRCSSQSGHNTVSWYQQALGQGPQFIFQYYREEENGRGNFPPRFSGLQFPNYSSELNVNALELDDSALYLCASSSQGPEAFFGQGTRLTVV.

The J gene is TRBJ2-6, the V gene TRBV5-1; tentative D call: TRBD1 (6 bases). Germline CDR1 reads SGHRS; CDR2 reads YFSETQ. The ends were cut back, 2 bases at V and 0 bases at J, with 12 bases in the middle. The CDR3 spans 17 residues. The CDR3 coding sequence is TGCGCCAGCAGCTTTCAGGGGTGGAGCTCTGGGGCCAACGTCCTGACTTTC. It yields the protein CASSFQGWSSGANVLTF.

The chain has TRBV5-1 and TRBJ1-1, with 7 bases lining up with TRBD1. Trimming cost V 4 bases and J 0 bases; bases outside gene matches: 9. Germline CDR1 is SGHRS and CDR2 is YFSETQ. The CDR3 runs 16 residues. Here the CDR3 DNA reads TGCGCCAGCAGCCCGACAGGGATCGTCCTGAACACTGAAGCTTTCTTT. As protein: CASSPTGIVLNTEAFF.

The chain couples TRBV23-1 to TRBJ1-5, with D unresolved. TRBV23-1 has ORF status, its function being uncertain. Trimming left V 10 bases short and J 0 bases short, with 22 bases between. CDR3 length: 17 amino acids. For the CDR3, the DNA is TGCGCCACCACCTTGGCAGATTCCCATAATAGCAATCAGCCCCAGCATTTT. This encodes CATTLADSHNSNQPQHF.

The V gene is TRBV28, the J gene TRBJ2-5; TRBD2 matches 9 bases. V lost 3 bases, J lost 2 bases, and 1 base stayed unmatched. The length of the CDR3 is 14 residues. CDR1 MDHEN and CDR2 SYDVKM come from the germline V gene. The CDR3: CASSFSGGQETQYF. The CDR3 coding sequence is TGTGCCAGCAGTTTCAGCGGGGGGCAAGAGACCCAGTACTTC.

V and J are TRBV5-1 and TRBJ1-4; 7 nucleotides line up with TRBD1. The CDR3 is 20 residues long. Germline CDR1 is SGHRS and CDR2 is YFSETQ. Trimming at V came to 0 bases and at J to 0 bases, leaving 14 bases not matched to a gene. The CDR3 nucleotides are TGCGCCAGCAGCTTGGGACCCCAAAGGACAGGTGCAACAACTAATGAAAAACTGTTTTTT. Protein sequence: CASSLGPQRTGATTNEKLFF. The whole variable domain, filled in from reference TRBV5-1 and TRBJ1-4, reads KAGVTQTPRYLIKTRGQQVTLSCSPISGHRSVSWYQQTPGQGLQFLFEYFSETQRNKGNFPGRFSGRQFSNSRSEMNVSTLELGDSALYLCASSLGPQRTGATTNEKLFFGSGTQLSVL.

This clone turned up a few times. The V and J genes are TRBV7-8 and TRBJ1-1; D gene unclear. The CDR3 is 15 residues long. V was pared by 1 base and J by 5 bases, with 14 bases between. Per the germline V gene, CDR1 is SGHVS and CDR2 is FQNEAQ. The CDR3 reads CASSLGLSWRTEAFF. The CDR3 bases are TGTGCCAGCAGCTTAGGTTTGTCTTGGAGGACTGAAGCTTTCTTT.